Following are 32 T cell receptor beta chains from one sample sequenced in a study of shared clonotypes between healthy human individuals. The repertoire was sequenced with immunoSEQ multiplex PCR; TCRdb's copy has only in-frame clones and lacks some. The sample lists fewer than 1 million clones, 95% to 97% occurring once. The naive CD8 population came from CD45RO-negative cells selected for CCR7, without terminally differentiated effector memory CD45RA+ cells. Sequencing used naive CD8+ T cells sorted from blood. These receptors originate from a man aged 30 to 45 in good health.

This chain joins TRBV7-9 and TRBJ2-5; D could derive from TRBD1 or TRBD2 (5 bases each). The V and J ends lost 5 bases and 4 bases respectively, with 20 bases between them. CDR3 length: 16 residues. The germline V gene has CDR1 SEHNR and CDR2 FQNEAQ (reference sequence). CDR3 DNA: TGTGCCAGCAGCCCTGAGAGAGGGGCCCGCCGAGAGACCCAGTACTTC. Its translation is CASSPERGARRETQYF.

The gene calls are TRBV4-1 and TRBJ1-4; D may be TRBD1 (6 bases). The CDR3 has 15 residues. The germline CDR1 and CDR2 sequences are MGHRA and YSYEKL. V was cut by 2 bases and J by 5 bases, with 12 bases left in between. In nucleotides, the CDR3 is TGCGCCAGCAGCCAAAGCACAGGGATAAATGAAAAACTGTTTTTT. Residues: CASSQSTGINEKLFF.

The CDR3 is CASSPHPSSYEQYF. CDR3 sequence (DNA): TGTGCCAGCAGTCCCCACCCCAGCTCCTACGAGCAGTACTTC. V usage is TRBV27 and J usage is TRBJ2-7; D gene ambiguous. The CDR3 is 14 amino acids. The V end lost 5 bases, the J end lost 0 bases, and 11 bases lay between the germline ends. In germline, CDR1 is MNHEY, CDR2 SMNVEV (reference sequence).

A note on this clone: This CDR3 is also generated by other DNA sequences in the sample. The J gene is TRBJ2-7, the V gene TRBV27; either TRBD1 or TRBD2 may supply D (5 bases each). The CDR3 is made up of 14 amino acids. Germline loops: CDR1 MNHEY, CDR2 SMNVEV (reference sequence). Between the trimmed V and J ends, which lost 6 bases and 0 bases, there was a span of 12 bases. CDR3 DNA sequence: TGTGCCAGCAGCCCGGGGCGGAGCTCCTACGAGCAGTACTTC. Encoded protein: CASSPGRSSYEQYF.

Of note for this clone: This is likely a read error, given that the CDR3 carries no conserved phenylalanine or tryptophan at its end. The DNA is left out, because the CDR3 cannot be placed on it with certainty; the CDR3 is given as TCRdb lists it. The rearrangement joins TRBV6-1 to TRBJ2-7. The CDR3 numbers 12 amino acids, ends counted. Germline-derived CDR1 and CDR2 are MNHNS and SASEGT. CDR3: CASSDGTERTSM.

CDR3 residues: CASSLSGSSTNTGELFF. The CDR3 DNA is TGCGCCAGCAGCTTGTCAGGCAGCTCTACGAACACCGGGGAGCTGTTTTTT. The chain uses TRBV5-1 and TRBJ2-2, with D unclear. This CDR3 region has 17 residues. Germline-derived CDR1 and CDR2 are SGHRS and YFSETQ. The V end lost 1 base, the J end lost 0 bases, and 13 bases lay between the germline ends.

This chain links TRBV7-9 with TRBJ2-2; weak D call: TRBD2 (6 bases). The ends were cut back, 5 bases at V and 2 bases at J, with 12 bases in the middle. Germline V gene data show CDR1 as SEHNR and CDR2 as FQNEAQ (reference sequence). The length of the CDR3 is 15 residues. The chain's CDR3 is CASSPRDSNTGELFF. The CDR3 bases are TGTGCCAGCAGCCCCCGGGACTCCAACACCGGGGAGCTGTTTTTT. The variable domain in full, with the rest retrieved from reference TRBV7-9 and TRBJ2-2, is DTGVSQNPRHKITKRGQNVTFRCDPISEHNRLYWYRQTLGQGPEFLTYFQNEAQLEKSRLLSDRFSAERPKGSFSTLEIQRTEQGDSAMYLCASSPRDSNTGELFFGEGSRLTVL.

The V and J genes are TRBV5-4 and TRBJ2-7, with D possibly being TRBD2 (5 bases). Deletions cut 3 bases from V and 2 bases from J, with 12 bases between. CDR1 and CDR2 (germline): SGHNT, YYREEE (reference sequence). CDR3 length equals 14 residues. The CDR3 region is CASSSRDYPYEQYF. The CDR3 DNA follows: TGTGCCAGCAGCTCCCGGGATTACCCCTACGAGCAGTACTTC.

The gene calls are TRBV19 and TRBJ2-5, with D maybe TRBD2 (6 bases). Trimming removed 0 bases at V and 5 bases at J, with 13 bases between. The germline CDR1 and CDR2 sequences are LNHDA and SQIVND (reference sequence). CDR3 length: 15 amino acids. CDR3 nucleotides: TGTGCCAGTAGTATAGATCGTACGGGGAGGGAGACCCAGTACTTC. Amino acid sequence: CASSIDRTGRETQYF. Filled out from reference TRBV19 and TRBJ2-5, the complete variable domain reads DGGITQSPKYLFRKEGQNVTLSCEQNLNHDAMYWYRQDPGQGLRLIYYSQIVNDFQKGDIAEGYSVSREKKESFPLTVTSAQKNPTAFYLCASSIDRTGRETQYFGPGTRLLVL.

This clone was counted once. J is TRBJ2-5 and V is TRBV7-9, with TRBD1 matching over 9 bases. Looked up from germline, CDR1 is SEHNR and CDR2 is FQNEAQ (reference sequence). The CDR3 spans 14 residues. V dropped 5 bases and J dropped 5; count of bases not matched to a gene: 6. CDR3 nucleotide sequence: TGTGCCAGCAGCCGTACGACAGGGGGTGAGACCCAGTACTTC. Encoded protein: CASSRTTGGETQYF.

V and J are TRBV7-9 and TRBJ2-1; 11 bases are a match to TRBD2. The germline CDR1 and CDR2 sequences are SEHNR and FQNEAQ (reference sequence). The trim removed 4 bases at V and 7 bases at J, leaving 12 bases unmatched. This CDR3 is built from 17 residues. In nucleotides, the CDR3 is TGTGCCAGCAGCTCACCCCCGGGCCTAGCGGGAGGTAATGAGCAGTTCTTC. Translating it yields CASSSPPGLAGGNEQFF.

This clone was seen once. The chain uses TRBV5-5 and TRBJ2-7; no firm D call. Trimming stripped 4 bases from V and 0 bases from J, with 14 bases between. The germline V gene encodes CDR1 SGHKS and CDR2 YYEKEE (reference sequence). The length of the CDR3 is 15 residues. The CDR3 coding sequence is TGTGCCAGCAGCCCCAAGGACGGACCCTCCTACGAGCAGTACTTC. Encoded protein: CASSPKDGPSYEQYF.

CDR3 DNA sequence: TGTGCCAGCAGCGGCCGGGACCCTCTTCCCCCTCACTATGGCTACACCTTC. This encodes CASSGRDPLPPHYGYTF. The gene calls are TRBV7-9 and TRBJ1-2; D is possibly TRBD1 (5 bases). From germline, CDR1 is SEHNR and CDR2 FQNEAQ (reference sequence). The CDR3 length is 17 residues. V was clipped by 5 bases and J by 3 bases, with 22 bases between them.

The chain is built from TRBV11-2 and TRBJ2-1; D might be TRBD1 (6 bases). Germline V gene lookup returns CDR1 SGHAT and CDR2 FQNNGV. The CDR3 is made up of 14 amino acids. Trimming removed 5 bases from V and 7 bases from J, with 15 bases in between. The CDR3, as DNA: TGTGCCAGCAGCCAGGGACACCCCGGGAATGAGCAGTTCTTC. This encodes CASSQGHPGNEQFF.

This chain connects TRBV11-2 to TRBJ1-3; D is possibly TRBD1 (6 bases). Germline CDR1 reads SGHAT; CDR2 reads FQNNGV. V was clipped by 1 base and J by 3 bases, with 10 bases between them. This CDR3 is 15 amino acids long. The CDR3: CASSLVGGLGNTIYF. CDR3 nucleotides: TGTGCCAGCAGCTTAGTTGGGGGGCTTGGAAACACCATATATTTT.

As for this clone: This same CDR3 is encoded by further DNA sequences in the sample. The chain links TRBV10-3 to TRBJ2-1, with 8 bases aligning to TRBD2. Germline V lookup: CDR1 ENHRY, CDR2 SYGVKD. J was trimmed by 3 bases and V by 2 bases; bases with no gene match: 0. CDR3 size: 14 residues. CDR3: CAISETSGYNEQFF. CDR3 sequence (DNA): TGTGCCATCAGTGAGACTAGCGGCTACAATGAGCAGTTCTTC.

The rearrangement uses TRBV13 and TRBJ2-7; 12 bases agree with TRBD2. The germline CDR1 and CDR2 sequences are PRHDT and FYEKMQ (reference sequence). J gave up 2 bases and V 5 bases, and 10 bases lay outside the gene matches. This CDR3 is built from 17 residues. Here the CDR3 reads CASSPRTSGTDPYEQYF. The DNA of the CDR3 is TGTGCCAGCAGCCCGAGGACTAGCGGGACCGATCCCTACGAGCAGTACTTC.

The chain uses TRBV5-5 and TRBJ2-1; no clear D gene. Trimming took off 4 bases at V and 0 bases at J, with 11 bases between the two ends. CDR1 and CDR2 (germline): SGHKS, YYEKEE (reference sequence). The CDR3 is 15 residues long. The DNA of the CDR3 is TGTGCCAGCAGCGCAACCCGGAGCTCCTACAATGAGCAGTTCTTC. Amino acid sequence: CASSATRSSYNEQFF.

This clone was seen once. J is TRBJ1-4 and V is TRBV10-3; the D gene is possibly TRBD1 (5 bases). V lost 3 bases and J 2 bases, leaving 16 bases between the germline ends. This CDR3 spans 17 amino acids. CDR1 is ENHRY and CDR2 is SYGVKD in the germline V gene. The CDR3 loop reads CAISEVRAGGTNEKLFF. The CDR3, as DNA: TGTGCCATCAGTGAAGTCAGGGCCGGAGGGACTAATGAAAAACTGTTTTTT.

The rearrangement links TRBV14 to TRBJ2-5; possible D gene TRBD1, 5 bases. The germline V and J ends were trimmed by 1 base and 2 bases, with 17 bases remaining between them. Germline values: CDR1 SGHDN, CDR2 FVKESK. The CDR3 length is 17 residues. The CDR3 protein is CASSQVQANTLQETQYF. The DNA of the CDR3 is TGTGCCAGCAGCCAAGTACAGGCGAATACCTTACAAGAGACCCAGTACTTC. The variable domain in full, with the rest retrieved from reference TRBV14 and TRBJ2-5, is EAGVTQFPSHSVIEKGQTVTLRCDPISGHDNLYWYRRVMGKEIKFLLHFVKESKQDESGMPNNRFLAERTGGTYSTLKVQPAELEDSGVYFCASSQVQANTLQETQYFGPGTRLLVL.

The chain uses TRBV20-1 and TRBJ1-2; D gene uncertain. V was shortened by 7 bases and J by 5 bases, with 8 bases between the two germline ends. The CDR3 covers 10 residues. The germline CDR1 and CDR2 sequences are DFQATT and SNEGSKA (reference sequence). DNA of the CDR3: TGCAGTGTTCGAGATTATGGCTACACCTTC. This sequence encodes CSVRDYGYTF.

A note on this clone: Other DNA variants within this sample encode the same CDR3. The chain recombines TRBV5-1 with TRBJ2-1, with TRBD1 as a possible D gene (6 bases). V was shortened by 4 bases and J by 4 bases, with 12 bases between the two germline ends. CDR1 and CDR2 (germline): SGHRS, YFSETQ. This CDR3 contains 14 residues. This CDR3 reads CASSQKQGYNEQFF. The CDR3 nucleotides are TGCGCCAGCAGCCAAAAACAGGGATACAATGAGCAGTTCTTC.

J is TRBJ1-5 and V is TRBV7-8; a possible D gene is TRBD1 (5 bases). The CDR3 totals 13 residues. Germline V lookup: CDR1 SGHVS, CDR2 FQNEAQ. The germline V and J ends were trimmed by 3 bases and 7 bases, with 10 bases remaining between them. The CDR3 loop reads CASSLGPLQPQHF. DNA of the CDR3: TGTGCCAGCAGCTTGGGACCGCTACAGCCCCAGCATTTT.

This rearrangement joins TRBV18 to TRBJ2-7, with 9 positions matching TRBD1. The CDR3 is 15 residues long. Trimming at V came to 2 bases and at J to 2 bases, leaving 4 bases not matched to a gene. CDR1 and CDR2 (germline): KGHSH, LQKENI. The CDR3: CASSPRQGGTYEQYF. DNA for the CDR3: TGTGCCAGCTCACCAAGACAGGGGGGGACCTACGAGCAGTACTTC.

This CDR3 reads CASSFLTSGTYNEQFF. CDR3 bases: TGTGCCAGCAGCTTCCTAACTAGCGGGACCTACAATGAGCAGTTCTTC. V and J are TRBV7-2 and TRBJ2-1, with 10 bases identical to TRBD2. This CDR3 has 16 residues. J lost 2 bases, V lost 3 bases, and 4 bases had no gene match. Germline CDR1 and CDR2: SGHTA and FQGNSA.

V is TRBV19 and J is TRBJ2-7; no clear D gene. Germline values: CDR1 LNHDA, CDR2 SQIVND (reference sequence). V shed 5 bases and J shed 4 bases, with 6 bases lying between them. The CDR3 runs to 11 residues. Here the CDR3 DNA reads TGTGCCAGTAGTGACGAATACGAGCAGTACTTC. Protein sequence: CASSDEYEQYF.

Details on this clone: Other DNA sequences within the sample encode an identical CDR3. The chain uses TRBV27 and TRBJ2-2; D is unresolved. Between the trimmed V and J ends, which lost 0 bases and 6 bases, there was a span of 5 bases. There are 13 residues in the CDR3. Germline V gene data show CDR1 as MNHEY and CDR2 as SMNVEV (reference sequence). CDR3 DNA sequence: TGTGCCAGCAGTTTATCCCGTTCCGGGGAGCTGTTTTTT. This gives the protein CASSLSRSGELFF.

The V gene is TRBV25-1, the J gene TRBJ1-1; the D gene is possibly TRBD1 (6 bases). The germline CDR1 and CDR2 sequences are MGHDK and SYGVNS. This CDR3 spans 14 amino acids. V lost 4 bases to trimming and J lost 4 bases, with 13 bases between them. CDR3 in amino acids: CASSVLGGGTEAFF. CDR3 nucleotides: TGTGCCAGCAGTGTATTAGGGGGAGGCACTGAAGCTTTCTTT.

This sequence joins TRBV13 and TRBJ1-3; D is unclear. From germline, CDR1 is PRHDT and CDR2 FYEKMQ (reference sequence). Trimming left V 5 bases short and J 0 bases short, with 14 bases between. This CDR3 is 16 amino acids long. The CDR3 loop is CASSPSGAFSGNTIYF. In nucleotides, the CDR3 is TGTGCCAGCAGCCCCAGCGGAGCCTTCTCTGGAAACACCATATATTTT. The variable domain in full, with the rest retrieved from reference TRBV13 and TRBJ1-3, is AAGVIQSPRHLIKEKRETATLKCYPIPRHDTVYWYQQGPGQDPQFLISFYEKMQSDKGSIPDRFSAQQFSDYHSELNMSSLELGDSALYFCASSPSGAFSGNTIYFGEGSWLTVV.

CDR3 region: CASSGRGGAGVLSDTQYF. In DNA form, the CDR3 reads TGCGCCAGCAGCGGCAGAGGGGGAGCGGGAGTTCTATCAGATACGCAGTATTTT. The rearrangement uses TRBV4-1 and TRBJ2-3; 8 bases are a match to TRBD2. CDR1 and CDR2 (germline): MGHRA, YSYEKL. J was trimmed by 4 bases and V by 5 bases; bases with no gene match: 17. The CDR3 has 18 amino acids.

In its sample, this clone was seen once. The V gene is TRBV2, the J gene TRBJ2-5, with D unresolved. Germline V CDR1 and CDR2: SNHLY, FYNNEI. The ends were cut back, 5 bases at V and 5 bases at J, with 15 bases in the middle. The CDR3 loop spans 14 amino acids. The CDR3, as DNA: TGTGCCAGCAGTCCAGGACCTCCCGGGGAGACCCAGTACTTC. Translating it yields CASSPGPPGETQYF.

The CDR3 is CASRDGTYEQYF. As DNA, the CDR3 is TGTGCCAGCCGGGACGGGACCTACGAGCAGTACTTC. V is TRBV27 and J is TRBJ2-7; D is perhaps TRBD1 or TRBD2 (5 bases each). The CDR3 contains 12 residues. V was clipped by 8 bases and J by 2 bases, with 10 bases between them. Germline V gene sequence: CDR1 MNHEY, CDR2 SMNVEV (reference sequence).